The count of the clone carrying this T cell receptor (beta chain) is one. Its antigen is not identified. The ends lost 4 bases at V and 2 bases at J; junction bases unmatched: 9. CDR1 is MGHRA, CDR2 YSYEKL, per germline. CDR3 length: 16 amino acids. This specimen comes from a study of shared clonotypes between healthy human individuals. Study-level findings and limits: Memory subsets generally showed smaller estimated richness than naive subsets did.

Each PCR replicate from the sorted subsets contained around 0.2 ug DNA, which is about 30,000 T cell genomes. Clones were sequenced by immunoSEQ multiplex PCR, and TCRdb holds only the in-frame ones, with some missing. The sample records under 350,000 clones, about nine tenths being singletons. Sequenced sample: memory CD8+ T cells sorted from blood. Subset described: CD45RO+ cells pooled with CCR7-negative TemRA cells. The sequence was collected from a man aged 18-30 years in good health. V gene TRBV4-1 combines with J gene TRBJ2-3, with TRBD2 identical over 7 bases. Here the CDR3 DNA reads TGCGCCAGCAGCCCGGGGAGGGGCCGTATCACAGATACGCAGTATTTT. It encodes CASSPGRGRITDTQYF.